This T cell receptor beta chain was captured by sequencing in a study of blood T cell repertoires in COVID-19 (dated by TCRdb to 2019 to 2021). The study in broad terms: Collaborator samples came from the United States, Italy and Spain and covered acute and convalescent phases of COVID-19. The material from the prospective study consisted of cDNA or gDNA derived from T cells, B-cell-depleted T cells, or PBMCs. The dataset comprised deeply sampled blood TCRbeta repertoires from subjects exposed to, actively infected with, or recovered from COVID-19. The repertoires were released in a freely available public database intended as a resource for research on the immune response to SARS-CoV-2. The samples were drawn from two sources: the first 160 participants of the ongoing ImmuneRACE study, and fewer than 1,500 subjects contributed by 6 global collaborators. A de-identified subject ID, COVID-19 status, age in years and sex were almost always included in the sample metadata. HLA class I and class II types, where available, came from metadata supplied by the sample provider rather than from assay-based typing.

Overall study outcomes, separate from this receptor: The amount of clinical and demographic metadata varied by source and participant and was provided uncurated.

From cysteine to phenylalanine, the CDR3 is 15 amino acids long. The CDR3 DNA has 45 bases and is translated from base 1. V gives up 3 bases and J gives up 3 bases, and the segment between their germline ends measures 14 bases. From the germline V gene (reference sequence), CDR1 is DFQATT and CDR2 is SNEGSKA. About this clone itself: Its recognized antigen is unknown. No much larger clonotype is one base removed from it; base qualities were not supplied.

In the prospective study, participants were about 18 to 90 years old, resided in fewer than 25 geographic areas of the United States, and were enrolled through a virtual design. In the prospective study, participants were assigned to cohorts based on the clinical history participants reported in a screening survey and a study questionnaire. Exposed participants were defined as having been in contact with someone with a PCR-confirmed or clinician-diagnosed COVID-19 case within 2 weeks of study entry. In the prospective study, mobile phlebotomists collected whole blood, serum and a nasopharyngeal or oropharyngeal swab from each participant. Over a 2-month period, participants in the prospective study had the option of providing additional blood draws and questionnaires. Blood samples from the prospective study were shipped frozen or at room temperature prior to DNA extraction. TCRbeta CDR3 regions were amplified from genomic DNA using the immunoSEQ Assay, a bias-controlled multiplex PCR. On the authors' methods: The number of nucleated cells in each sample was estimated from the amplification of reference gene primers within the assay. Sequence reads were collapsed and filtered to measure the absolute abundance of every unique TCRbeta CDR3 rearrangement. For each sample, productive Simpson clonality was calculated as the square root of Simpson's diversity index across productive rearrangements. TCRdb mirrors the immuneACCESS table, restricted to in-frame sequences. Some clones are absent from its copies; in checked studies, under half trace to an unresolved V gene, and the reason for the others is unknown. V, J and clone size were drawn from that table, and D and trimming were deduced from the DNA. This sample lists roughly 320,000 clones; 90% were detected once. The ten largest account for almost 4% of the sample.

The sequenced material came from PBMCs or T cells enriched from blood (not recorded which). The TCR comes from a woman aged 25 to 39 who had been exposed to COVID-19. The sequence is built from TRBV20-1 and TRBJ1-4, with the D gene uncertain. The DNA sequence is TGCAGTGCTAGTACCCCAACGGTGGCTAATGAAAAACTGTTTTTT. It translates to CSASTPTVANEKLFF.